Below, 31 T cell receptor beta chains from the same sample are listed, as sequenced in a study of pediatric ulcerative colitis. Profiled with immunoSEQ multiplex PCR; TCRdb holds only in-frame clones, not every one. The top ten hold around 3.3% of the sample, which has roughly 64,000 clones, 70% to 90% seen once. The sequenced sample consisted of blood. Receptors originate from a boy younger than 18 with severe ulcerative colitis.

V is TRBV25-1 and J is TRBJ1-2, with D unclear. V was clipped by 6 bases and J by 2 bases, with 10 bases between them. CDR1 is MGHDK and CDR2 is SYGVNS in the germline V gene. The CDR3 spans 13 residues. The CDR3 reads CASSNTGNYGYTF. CDR3 DNA sequence: TGTGCCAGCAGCAACACCGGGAACTATGGCTACACCTTC.

The V gene is TRBV11-2, the J gene TRBJ2-5; D is ambiguous. The ends were cut back, 1 base at V and 5 bases at J, with 11 bases in the middle. In germline, CDR1 is SGHAT, CDR2 FQNNGV. This CDR3 spans 14 amino acids. CDR3 sequence reads: CASSLGPEAETQYF. The CDR3, as DNA: TGTGCCAGCAGCTTAGGCCCCGAGGCGGAGACCCAGTACTTC. Combining the CDR3 with reference TRBV11-2 and TRBJ2-5 gives the whole variable domain EAGVAQSPRYKIIEKRQSVAFWCNPISGHATLYWYQQILGQGPKLLIQFQNNGVVDDSQLPKDRFSAERLKGVDSTLKIQPAKLEDSAVYLCASSLGPEAETQYFGPGTRLLVL.

This sequence joins TRBV29-1 and TRBJ2-7, with 9 bases matching TRBD1. This CDR3 contains 14 residues. V lost 2 bases and J lost 5; bases outside the gene matches: 7. From germline, CDR1 is SQVTM and CDR2 ANQGSEA. CDR3 DNA sequence: TGCAGCGTTGAAACCGGGACAGGGACCCACGAGCAGTACTTC. Translation gives CSVETGTGTHEQYF.

V and J are TRBV21-1 and TRBJ2-7. TRBV21-1 is listed as a pseudogene. This CDR3 is built from 15 residues. CDR3 amino acids: CASSKRTNSHYEQYF. The CDR3 DNA follows: TGTGCCAGCAGCAAACGTACCAATTCTCACTACGAGCAGTACTTC.

This chain uses TRBV11-2 with TRBJ2-5, with D hard to call. Trimming removed 6 bases from V and 5 bases from J, with 13 bases in between. Per the germline V gene, CDR1 is SGHAT and CDR2 is FQNNGV. The CDR3 runs 13 residues. The CDR3 region is CASRLRERETQYF. The CDR3 DNA reads as TGTGCCAGCAGATTAAGGGAACGGGAGACCCAGTACTTC.

This chain links TRBV10-3 with TRBJ1-6, with D uncertain. The CDR3 length is 15 residues. CDR1 is ENHRY, CDR2 SYGVKD, per germline. Trimming took off 0 bases at V and 9 bases at J, with 12 bases between the two ends. CDR3 loop: CAISESQVRGSPLHF. For the CDR3, the DNA is TGTGCCATCAGTGAGTCGCAAGTTCGTGGTTCACCCCTCCACTTT.

In the case of this clone: At one boundary the junction diverges from the germline segment, which might be a read error. This sequence joins TRBV7-7 and TRBJ2-3; 7 bases map to TRBD2. CDR3 length equals 17 residues. CDR1 and CDR2 from the germline V gene are SSHAT and FNYEAQ (reference sequence). The DNA of the CDR3 is TGTGCTAGCAGCTTAGGACCTGGCGGGAGTCGGACAGATACGCAGTATTTT. Translating it yields CASSLGPGGSRTDTQYF.

The gene calls are TRBV4-1 and TRBJ2-3, with 11 positions matching TRBD1. J was trimmed by 5 bases and V by 4 bases; bases with no gene match: 8. The CDR3 length is 16 residues. The germline V gene has CDR1 MGHRA and CDR2 YSYEKL. The DNA for the CDR3 is TGCGCCAGCAGCCTAACCGGGACAGGGGGTATAGATACGCAGTATTTT. This codes for CASSLTGTGGIDTQYF.

This chain connects TRBV7-8 to TRBJ2-5; D might be TRBD2 (6 bases). The CDR3 covers 17 residues. Germline values: CDR1 SGHVS, CDR2 FQNEAQ. The V end was cut by 5 bases, the J end by 5 bases, with 24 bases between. The CDR3 is CASSTYLGLSGSETQYF. As DNA, the CDR3 is TGTGCCAGCAGCACTTACCTAGGACTATCGGGTTCGGAGACCCAGTACTTC.

The rearrangement links TRBV6-5 to TRBJ2-1; D possibly corresponds to TRBD2 (5 bases). Deletions cut 6 bases from V and 10 bases from J, with 13 bases between. Germline V gene lookup returns CDR1 MNHEY and CDR2 SVGAGI. The CDR3 spans 12 residues. CDR3 nucleotides: TGTGCCAGCAGCAATCCGAGGAGGGAGCAGTTCTTC. Amino acid sequence: CASSNPRREQFF.

This chain connects TRBV5-1 to TRBJ1-1; D might be TRBD1 (5 bases). V lost 0 bases and J 2 bases, leaving 8 bases between the germline ends. The CDR3 length is 14 residues. Per germline, CDR1 SGHRS and CDR2 YFSETQ. CDR3 in amino acids: CASSLVQGNTEAFF. The CDR3 nucleotides read TGCGCCAGCAGCTTGGTGCAGGGCAACACTGAAGCTTTCTTT.

This clone was observed a single time. One junction end does not reproduce the germline sequence, and a read error may be involved. J is TRBJ1-2 and V is TRBV19; D is uncertain. Germline V lookup: CDR1 LNHDA, CDR2 SQIVND (reference sequence). The CDR3 runs to 14 residues. The CDR3 reads CATQSGYLSPASYF. The DNA for the CDR3 is TGTGCCACCCAAAGCGGGTACCTCAGCCCGGCCTCCTACTTC.

J is TRBJ1-5 and V is TRBV19; D gene ambiguous. Trimming left V 1 base short and J 3 bases short, with 4 bases between. This CDR3 is built from 13 residues. CDR1 and CDR2 from the germline V gene are LNHDA and SQIVND (reference sequence). CDR3 nucleotides: TGTGCCAGTAGTATAGGGGACAATCAGCCCCAGCATTTT. Its translation is CASSIGDNQPQHF. Combining the CDR3 with reference TRBV19 and TRBJ1-5 gives the whole variable domain DGGITQSPKYLFRKEGQNVTLSCEQNLNHDAMYWYRQDPGQGLRLIYYSQIVNDFQKGDIAEGYSVSREKKESFPLTVTSAQKNPTAFYLCASSIGDNQPQHFGDGTRLSIL.

The chain is built from TRBV10-3 and TRBJ2-6, with D possibly matching TRBD2 (6 bases). Germline V lookup: CDR1 ENHRY, CDR2 SYGVKD. The germline V and J ends were trimmed by 10 bases and 0 bases, with 7 bases remaining between them. The CDR3 totals 13 residues. CDR3 residues: CATGGSGANVLTF. Here the CDR3 DNA reads TGTGCCACCGGGGGCTCTGGGGCCAACGTCCTGACTTTC.

This sequence joins TRBV21-1 and TRBJ1-1. TRBV21-1 corresponds to a pseudogene. This CDR3 contains 15 residues. The chain's CDR3 is CASSKVRRDDTEAFF. CDR3 DNA sequence: TGTGCCAGCAGCAAAGTACGCCGGGACGACACTGAAGCTTTCTTT.

The chain uses TRBV5-6 and TRBJ2-7; weak D call: TRBD1 (5 bases). The CDR3 runs to 13 residues. V lost 4 bases, J lost 2 bases, and 10 bases lay in between. Germline V gene sequence: CDR1 SGHDT, CDR2 YYEEEE. The CDR3 bases are TGTGCCAGCAGCCCCAGACAGACCTACGAGCAGTACTTC. This translates into CASSPRQTYEQYF.

This clone was observed a few times. The rearrangement uses TRBV6-5 and TRBJ1-1, with D possibly matching TRBD1 (6 bases). CDR1 is MNHEY, CDR2 SVGAGI, per germline. The CDR3 extends over 14 amino acids. V lost 4 bases to trimming and J lost 0 bases, with 9 bases between them. CDR3 protein: CASSSGTLNTEAFF. The CDR3 DNA is TGTGCCAGCAGTTCTGGGACATTGAACACTGAAGCTTTCTTT.

The V gene is TRBV2, the J gene TRBJ2-1; D not certain. Trimming removed 1 base at V and 0 bases at J, with 4 bases between. Germline values: CDR1 SNHLY, CDR2 FYNNEI. This CDR3 spans 14 amino acids. CDR3 region: CASSEESSYNEQFF. DNA of the CDR3: TGTGCCAGCAGTGAAGAGAGCTCCTACAATGAGCAGTTCTTC.

There are a few counts of this clone. The chain employs TRBV12-5 and TRBJ1-1, with D uncertain. The V gene's germline CDR1 is LGHNT and CDR2 FRNRAP. The CDR3 is 17 residues long. The V and J ends lost 1 base and 6 bases respectively, with 21 bases between them. Here the CDR3 DNA reads TGTGCTAGTGGTTTGGGTCCTGGGGAGGACGAGCGCCCTGAAGCTTTCTTT. Translating gives CASGLGPGEDERPEAFF.

The table lists this clone with a count of one. This chain links TRBV19 with TRBJ2-6; 14 nucleotides align to TRBD2. CDR1 and CDR2 (germline): LNHDA, SQIVND (reference sequence). The CDR3 extends over 18 amino acids. V shed 5 bases, J shed 3 bases, and the junction held 6 bases outside the gene matches. The CDR3 sequence is CASSSPGLAGDGANVLTF. CDR3 in DNA: TGTGCCAGTAGTTCCCCGGGACTAGCGGGAGATGGGGCCAACGTCCTGACTTTC.

This chain uses TRBV7-6 with TRBJ2-2; D is unclear. Germline V lookup: CDR1 SGHVS, CDR2 FNYEAQ. V was cut by 9 bases and J by 5 bases, with 16 bases left in between. This CDR3 region has 14 residues. Here the CDR3 DNA reads TGTGCCAGTATGAGAGGTTCCCCTACCGGGGAGCTGTTTTTT. It yields the protein CASMRGSPTGELFF.

This clone has just a few counts. The chain has TRBV25-1 and TRBJ2-7, with TRBD2 identical over 11 bases. Germline-derived CDR1 and CDR2 are MGHDK and SYGVNS. V shed 0 bases and J 4 bases; nucleotides not matched to a gene: 2. CDR3 length: 15 amino acids. The CDR3 bases are TGTGCCAGCAGTGAATACACTAGCGGGAGTTACGAGCAGTACTTC. Translated: CASSEYTSGSYEQYF.

The CDR3 region has the DNA TGCGCCAGCAGCCAAGGGACCACGTACCAAGAGACCCAGTACTTC. This codes for CASSQGTTYQETQYF. This chain connects TRBV4-3 to TRBJ2-5; D is ambiguous. CDR1 LGHNA and CDR2 YSLEER come from the germline V gene. The CDR3 sequence is 15 residues long. V was shortened by 1 base and J by 0 bases, with 9 bases between the two germline ends.

This clone occurred a few times. The chain recombines TRBV7-9 with TRBJ2-1, with 10 positions matching TRBD2. Germline-derived CDR1 and CDR2 are SEHNR and FQNEAQ (reference sequence). The CDR3 loop spans 16 amino acids. V gave up 4 bases and J gave up 4 bases; unmatched junction bases: 7. CDR3 in amino acids: CASSYFGLAVYNEQFF. CDR3 nucleotides: TGTGCCAGCAGCTACTTCGGACTAGCGGTTTACAATGAGCAGTTCTTC. Drawing the rest from reference TRBV7-9 and TRBJ2-1, the complete variable domain is DTGVSQNPRHKITKRGQNVTFRCDPISEHNRLYWYRQTLGQGPEFLTYFQNEAQLEKSRLLSDRFSAERPKGSFSTLEIQRTEQGDSAMYLCASSYFGLAVYNEQFFGPGTRLTVL.

This chain links TRBV6-4 with TRBJ1-5; a possible D gene is TRBD1 (5 bases). V lost 3 bases, J lost 6 bases, and 12 bases lay in between. The CDR3 contains 14 residues. Germline V gene sequence: CDR1 MRHNA, CDR2 SNTAGT. CDR3 bases: TGTGCCAGCAGTGAGGGGCAGGGCGGTCAGCCCCAGCATTTT. Its translation: CASSEGQGGQPQHF.

This chain links TRBV4-1 with TRBJ2-1; D not resolved. Germline V gene lookup returns CDR1 MGHRA and CDR2 YSYEKL. CDR3 length: 16 amino acids. The germline V and J ends were trimmed by 3 bases and 2 bases, with 14 bases remaining between them. In DNA, the CDR3 is TGCGCCAGCAGCCACGGTTTTGGGCCGCCCTACAATGAGCAGTTCTTC. Its translation: CASSHGFGPPYNEQFF.

This chain links TRBV10-3 with TRBJ2-7, with 9 bases lining up with TRBD2. Trimming took 4 bases from V and 6 from J; bases not matched to a gene: 7. From germline, CDR1 is ENHRY and CDR2 SYGVKD. CDR3 length: 14 amino acids. The CDR3 protein is CAISAELAGVEQYF. The CDR3 DNA reads TGTGCCATCAGTGCCGAATTAGCGGGAGTCGAGCAGTACTTC.

This rearrangement joins TRBV7-2 to TRBJ2-7; 7 positions match TRBD1. CDR3 length equals 15 residues. V lost 6 bases to trimming and J lost 0 bases; unmatched junction nucleotides: 8. Germline CDR1 SGHTA, CDR2 FQGNSA. CDR3 bases: TGTGCCAGCAGACTAGACAGGGTCCGCTCCTACGAGCAGTACTTC. Translation: CASRLDRVRSYEQYF.

The rearrangement joins TRBV30 to TRBJ2-2; D possibly corresponds to TRBD2 (5 bases). The CDR3 has 16 residues. Trimming left V 0 bases short and J 0 bases short, with 11 bases between. CDR1 and CDR2 from the germline V gene are GTSNPN and SVGIG (reference sequence). The CDR3, as DNA: TGTGCCTGGAGTGTAAGCGGACCGACGAACACCGGGGAGCTGTTTTTT. Protein product: CAWSVSGPTNTGELFF.

V is TRBV4-3 and J is TRBJ2-1; D ambiguous. From germline, CDR1 is LGHNA and CDR2 YSLEER. There are 13 residues in the CDR3. Trimming took 4 bases from V and 3 from J, leaving 7 bases between them. The chain's CDR3 is CASSLDRYNEQFF. As DNA, the CDR3 is TGCGCCAGCAGCCTAGACCGCTACAATGAGCAGTTCTTC.

The chain joins TRBV15 to TRBJ2-5; 13 positions match TRBD2. With V trimmed by 0 bases and J by 0 bases, 7 bases remained unmatched. The CDR3 runs 19 residues. CDR1 is LNHNV and CDR2 is YYDKDF in the germline V gene (reference sequence). The CDR3 DNA is TGTGCCACCAGCAGAGATAGGACTAGCGGGAGTGGGTACCAAGAGACCCAGTACTTC. Translating it yields CATSRDRTSGSGYQETQYF.